A selection of T cell receptor beta chains follows, all from one sample in a study of T cells in Graves' hyperthyroidism and ophthalmopathy. TCRdb used MiXCR to reprocess the multiplex PCR reads, holding one entry per CDR3 protein. This table has approximately 690,000 distinct CDR3 sequences, 14% appearing once. The sample taken for sequencing was blood. The receptors originated from a woman aged 50 to 65 with Graves' ophthalmopathy. Each CDR3 is given with its conserved first and last residue. D genes are given only for firm matches. The size entry is marked missing in some rows and otherwise reads once, few, many or a size class.

D,V,J,size,CDR3,DNA
-,TRBV20-1,TRBJ2-7,many,CSGMDKYPYEQYF,TGCAGTGGGATGGACAAGTACCCCTACGAGCAGTACTTC
TRBD2,TRBV5-1,TRBJ2-2,-,CASSLSSGRTGELFF,TGCGCCAGCAGCTTGTCTAGCGGGAGGACCGGGGAGCTGTTTTTT
-,TRBV27,TRBJ2-1,many,CASSPPGSTSYNEQFF,TGTGCCAGCAGTCCCCCCGGGAGCACCTCCTACAATGAGCAGTTCTTC
TRBD2,TRBV6-1,TRBJ2-7,few,CASVGLSAGVGCEQYF,TGTGCCAGCGTTGGTCTGTCTGCGGGAGTAGGGTGCGAGCAGTACTTC
-,TRBV19,TRBJ1-5,few,CASRVAIRQPRYQPQHF,TGTGCCAGTAGAGTGGCAATTCGGCAGCCGCGATATCAGCCCCAGCATTTT
-,TRBV5-8,TRBJ1-4,many,CASSLEASNEKLFF,TGTGCCAGCAGCTTGGAGGCCAGTAATGAAAAACTGTTTTTT
TRBD1,TRBV19,TRBJ1-2,-,CASNIGQGAGYTF,TGTGCCAGTAATATCGGACAGGGTGCCGGCTACACCTTC
-,TRBV24-1,TRBJ2-1,few,CATSDPYQGGSYNEQFF,TGTGCCACCAGTGATCCGTATCAGGGGGGCTCCTACAATGAGCAGTTCTTC
-,TRBV2,TRBJ2-2,-,CASSVPDRDAGELFF,TGTGCCAGCAGTGTCCCGGACCGGGACGCCGGGGAGCTGTTTTTT
TRBD1,TRBV10-3,TRBJ1-2,-,CAISVGGQNYGYTF,TGTGCCATCAGTGTGGGGGGACAGAACTATGGCTACACCTTC
TRBD2,TRBV9,TRBJ2-1,few,CASSTSGGDNEQFF,TGTGCCAGCAGCACTAGCGGGGGGGACAATGAGCAGTTCTTC
TRBD2,TRBV12-3/TRBV12-4,TRBJ2-7,few,CASTPGLAGEQYF,TGTGCCAGCACCCCTGGACTAGCGGGCGAGCAGTACTTC
-,TRBV20-1,TRBJ1-6,-,CSARDLTSGTSNSPLHF,TGCAGTGCTAGAGATCTGACTAGCGGGACTAGTAATTCACCCCTCCACTTT
TRBD1,TRBV6-1,TRBJ1-1,few,CASRDRAMNTEAFF,TGTGCCAGCAGGGACAGGGCGATGAACACTGAAGCTTTCTTT
TRBD1,TRBV10-3,TRBJ2-7,few,CAISEPGTATYEQYF,TGTGCCATCAGTGAACCCGGGACAGCAACCTACGAGCAGTACTTC
-,TRBV10-3,TRBJ2-1,-,CAISDPAGIKYNEQFF,TGTGCCATCAGTGATCCAGCGGGTATAAAGTACAATGAGCAGTTCTTC
-,TRBV29-1,TRBJ1-1,many,CSVRGRLNTEAFF,TGCAGCGTAAGAGGACGTTTGAACACTGAAGCTTTCTTT
-,TRBV28,TRBJ2-1,-,CAISVTRGGSYNEQFF,TGTGCCATCAGTGTCACAAGGGGCGGCTCCTACAATGAGCAGTTCTTC
TRBD2,TRBV3-1,TRBJ2-7,many,CASSQVSGTSVYEQYF,TGTGCCAGCAGCCAAGTATCCGGGACTAGCGTCTACGAGCAGTACTTC
TRBD1,TRBV5-1,TRBJ2-5,many,CASSPRTGEELQYF,TGCGCCAGCAGCCCGAGGACAGGCGAGGAGCTCCAGTACTTC
-,TRBV6-1,TRBJ2-3,many,CASSWASESDTQYF,TGTGCCAGCAGTTGGGCTAGCGAATCAGATACGCAGTATTTT
TRBD2,TRBV18,TRBJ2-1,many,CASSPLPGGVYNEQFF,TGTGCCAGCTCACCACTGCCGGGAGGGGTCTACAATGAGCAGTTCTTC
TRBD1,TRBV7-2,TRBJ1-2,many,CASSSPGQGYYGYTF,TGTGCCAGCAGCTCCCCGGGACAGGGGTACTATGGCTACACCTTC
TRBD2,TRBV30,TRBJ2-1,few,CAWSLAGAWNEQFF,TGTGCCTGGAGTCTAGCGGGGGCTTGGAATGAGCAGTTCTTC
-,TRBV7-2,TRBJ1-2,many,CASSPGGEGVNYGYTF,TGTGCCAGCAGCCCTGGGGGTGAGGGGGTTAACTATGGCTACACCTTC
-,TRBV11-2,TRBJ1-5,many,CASSLGAYSNQPQHF,TGTGCCAGCAGCTTAGGGGCTTATAGCAATCAGCCCCAGCATTTT
TRBD1,TRBV18,TRBJ2-5,-,CASSRPTGGNQETQYF,TGTGCCAGCTCACGACCGACAGGGGGAAACCAAGAGACCCAGTACTTC
-,TRBV10-3,TRBJ1-6,-,CAISDGTDYNSPLHF,TGTGCCATCAGTGATGGCACAGATTATAATTCACCCCTCCACTTT
-,TRBV18,TRBJ2-3,many,CASSTDKPTDTQYF,TGTGCCAGCTCGACCGACAAGCCCACAGATACGCAGTATTTT
TRBD2,TRBV7-3,TRBJ2-1,few,CASSPAGLADSYNEQFF,TGTGCCAGCAGCCCCGCGGGACTAGCTGATTCCTACAATGAGCAGTTCTTC
TRBD2,TRBV7-2,TRBJ2-5,-,CASSLVGTSGLSETQYF,TGTGCCAGCAGCTTAGTGGGGACTAGCGGTCTTTCAGAGACCCAGTACTTC
TRBD1,TRBV20-1,TRBJ2-1,many,CSARDWEKTGVGTRPYNEQFF,TGCAGTGCTAGAGATTGGGAGAAGACAGGGGTGGGGACCAGACCCTACAATGAGCAGTTCTTC
TRBD2,TRBV29-1,TRBJ2-7,many,CSVSTSGTAYEQYF,TGCAGCGTCTCCACTAGCGGGACGGCCTACGAGCAGTACTTC
TRBD1,TRBV20-1,TRBJ2-1,many,CSADRGTYNEQFF,TGCAGTGCCGACAGGGGAACATACAATGAGCAGTTCTTC
TRBD2,TRBV19,TRBJ2-3,-,CASSAFGTSGRAAGDTQYF,TGTGCCAGTAGTGCCTTCGGGACTAGCGGGAGGGCCGCTGGAGATACGCAGTATTTT
-,TRBV12-3/TRBV12-4,TRBJ2-1,many,CASSLGLVDEQFF,TGTGCCAGCAGTTTAGGACTAGTAGATGAGCAGTTCTTC
-,TRBV7-9,TRBJ2-3,many,CASRDRASRHTDTQYF,TGTGCCAGCAGGGATCGGGCTAGCAGACACACAGATACGCAGTATTTT
-,TRBV7-2,TRBJ1-1,many,CASSLQGRDTEAFF,TGTGCCAGCAGCTTACAGGGGCGCGATACTGAAGCTTTCTTT
-,TRBV2,TRBJ2-5,-,CASSGPLWTQYF,TGTGCCAGCAGTGGGCCCTTGTGGACCCAGTACTTC
-,TRBV19,TRBJ2-5,-,CASSIGVVGETQYF,TGTGCCAGTAGTATAGGGGTGGTAGGAGAGACCCAGTACTTC
-,TRBV5-1,TRBJ2-2,many,CASSSRDVNTGELFF,TGCGCCAGCAGCAGCAGGGACGTGAACACCGGGGAGCTGTTTTTT
TRBD2,TRBV28,TRBJ2-7,many,CASSSGLAGGGEQYF,TGTGCCAGCAGTTCCGGACTAGCGGGAGGTGGCGAGCAGTACTTC
-,TRBV7-2,TRBJ2-1,-,CASSLRYGKTEQFF,TGTGCCAGCAGCTTAAGGTACGGGAAGACTGAGCAGTTCTTC
TRBD1,TRBV2,TRBJ1-1,many,CASRILQGAGEAFF,TGTGCCAGCAGGATATTACAGGGGGCAGGTGAAGCTTTCTTT
TRBD2,TRBV4-3,TRBJ2-2,many,CASSQDSKRGNTGELFF,TGCGCCAGCAGCCAAGATAGCAAGCGGGGAAACACCGGGGAGCTGTTTTTT
-,TRBV6-2/TRBV6-3,TRBJ2-7,few,CASRPQAEQYF,TGTGCCAGCAGGCCCCAGGCCGAGCAGTACTTC
-,TRBV4-1,TRBJ1-5,-,CASSQDGRGFGQHF,TGCGCCAGCAGCCAAGATGGCAGGGGCTTCGGCCAGCATTTT
-,TRBV19,TRBJ2-7,-,CASSIDRENEQYF,TGTGCCAGTAGTATAGACAGGGAGAACGAGCAGTACTTC
TRBD1,TRBV9,TRBJ2-1,-,CASSGGQGAILNEQFF,TGTGCCAGCAGCGGAGGACAGGGGGCCATCCTAAATGAGCAGTTCTTC
-,TRBV6-2/TRBV6-3,TRBJ2-7,-,CAGSYTPAREQYF,TGTGCCGGCAGTTACACACCGGCCCGGGAGCAGTACTTC
-,TRBV7-2,TRBJ2-3,few,CASSLGVGVSGTDTQYF,TGTGCCAGCAGCTTAGGTGTCGGGGTCAGTGGCACAGATACGCAGTATTTT
TRBD2,TRBV5-4,TRBJ2-7,few,CASSLGKKTSGSYEQYF,TGTGCCAGCAGCTTGGGGAAAAAGACTAGCGGTTCCTACGAGCAGTACTTC
-,TRBV5-1,TRBJ2-3,few,CASSLEDPSTDTQYF,TGCGCCAGCAGCTTGGAGGATCCGAGCACAGATACGCAGTATTTT
TRBD2,TRBV24-1,TRBJ2-3,many,CATSDLGSASGSPSISTDTQYF,TGTGCCACCAGTGATTTGGGATCGGCTAGCGGGAGCCCCAGCATTAGCACAGATACGCAGTATTTT
TRBD2,TRBV10-3,TRBJ2-3,many,CAISATGLAGGTDTQYF,TGTGCCATCAGTGCAACGGGACTAGCGGGAGGCACAGATACGCAGTATTTT